The next 32 T cell receptor beta chains were all read from a single sample in a study of shared clonotypes between healthy human individuals. The repertoire was sequenced with immunoSEQ multiplex PCR; TCRdb's copy has only in-frame clones and lacks some. The sample lists millions of clones; over 90% were seen once. Sequenced: naive CD4+ T cells from PBMCs. Indicated subset: CD45RA+ positively selected. The receptors derive from a man aged 18-30 years in good health. Some clones in this sample may be carry-over from other donors' samples.

The chain carries TRBV11-2 and TRBJ2-3; 8 bases fit TRBD2. This CDR3 comprises 16 residues. J gave up 4 bases and V 5 bases, and 11 bases lay outside the gene matches. Germline V CDR1 and CDR2: SGHAT, FQNNGV. The CDR3 nucleotides read TGTGCCAGCAGCCAAACGGCGGGAGGCCTAGCAGATACGCAGTATTTT. Its protein product is CASSQTAGGLADTQYF.

V gene TRBV9 combines with J gene TRBJ2-1; weak D call: TRBD2 (6 bases). The CDR3 is made up of 15 amino acids. The V gene lost 4 bases and the J gene lost 4 bases, with 15 bases spanning the gap. In germline, CDR1 is SGDLS, CDR2 YYNGEE. CDR3 amino acids: CASSPRVAAYNEQFF. CDR3 nucleotides: TGTGCCAGCAGCCCTCGGGTAGCGGCTTACAATGAGCAGTTCTTC.

The sample holds one count of this clone. This sequence joins TRBV5-4 and TRBJ1-4; D perhaps matches TRBD1 (6 bases). Per germline, CDR1 SGHNT and CDR2 YYREEE (reference sequence). This CDR3 has 14 amino acids. Trimming shortened V by 1 base and J by 8 bases, and 12 bases separated the two germline ends. Here the CDR3 reads CASSLYGGREKLFF. DNA for the CDR3: TGTGCCAGCAGCTTGTACGGGGGCCGAGAAAAACTGTTTTTT.

This clone was picked up one time. The chain couples TRBV5-6 to TRBJ1-1; 7 nucleotides line up with TRBD1. After removal of 2 bases from V and 4 bases from J, the junction contained 8 bases not matched to a gene. This CDR3 has 15 residues. Per the germline V gene, CDR1 is SGHDT and CDR2 is YYEEEE. The CDR3 protein is CASSFKGASVTEAFF. CDR3 in DNA: TGTGCCAGCAGCTTCAAGGGGGCTTCTGTCACTGAAGCTTTCTTT.

V and J are TRBV9 and TRBJ2-1; 9 bases match TRBD2. The germline V gene has CDR1 SGDLS and CDR2 YYNGEE. Trimming removed 0 bases from V and 8 bases from J; junction bases left unmatched: 12. The CDR3 contains 17 residues. The chain's CDR3 is CASSVATGAGGQDEQFF. The CDR3 nucleotides are TGTGCCAGCAGCGTAGCTACGGGGGCGGGAGGGCAGGATGAGCAGTTCTTC.

The chain joins TRBV5-1 to TRBJ1-5; 9 nucleotides match TRBD1. There are 17 residues in the CDR3. Per germline, CDR1 SGHRS and CDR2 YFSETQ. Trimming cost V 4 bases and J 3 bases; bases outside gene matches: 11. The CDR3 sequence: CASSPGPRTGANQPQHF. The CDR3 DNA sequence: TGCGCCAGCAGCCCGGGACCTAGGACAGGGGCCAATCAGCCCCAGCATTTT.

The rearrangement links TRBV7-9 to TRBJ1-4, with D tentatively TRBD1 (5 bases). This CDR3 contains 14 residues. Germline CDR1 and CDR2: SEHNR and FQNEAQ (reference sequence). The germline V and J ends were trimmed by 1 base and 3 bases, with 6 bases remaining between them. As DNA, the CDR3 is TGTGCCAGCAGCTTAGTGACAGCTAATGAAAAACTGTTTTTT. This sequence encodes CASSLVTANEKLFF.

The gene calls are TRBV30 and TRBJ1-5; no firm D call. The CDR3 is made up of 14 amino acids. Trimming removed 2 bases at V and 4 bases at J, with 12 bases between. Germline values: CDR1 GTSNPN, CDR2 SVGIG (reference sequence). This CDR3 reads CAWSRRAPNQPQHF. The CDR3 DNA reads TGTGCCTGGAGTCGAAGGGCCCCTAATCAGCCCCAGCATTTT.

With regard to this clone: This same CDR3 is encoded by further DNA sequences in the sample. The rearrangement uses TRBV7-3 and TRBJ2-1; TRBD1 aligns across 10 bases. Germline V gives CDR1 SGHTA, CDR2 FQGTGA. Trimming at V came to 3 bases and at J to 6 bases, leaving 5 bases not matched to a gene. This CDR3 comprises 15 residues. CDR3: CASSLPGQGRNEQFF. CDR3 nucleotide sequence: TGTGCCAGCAGCTTGCCGGGACAGGGGCGCAATGAGCAGTTCTTC.

This rearrangement joins TRBV12-2 to TRBJ2-3; TRBD1, the table's D call, lacks a check against the DNA. TRBV12-2 is an annotated pseudogene. This CDR3 is built from 18 residues. CDR3 in DNA: TGTGCAAGTCGCTTAGCGAGAACAGGGGGTCTTAGCACAGATACGCAGTATTTT. The encoded protein is CASRLARTGGLSTDTQYF.

The V gene is TRBV27, the J gene TRBJ2-7; a possible D gene is TRBD2 (6 bases). The V and J ends lost 4 bases and 2 bases respectively, with 15 bases between them. The CDR3 is 15 residues long. The germline V gene has CDR1 MNHEY and CDR2 SMNVEV (reference sequence). CDR3 loop: CASSWAGLLPYEQYF. The CDR3 DNA reads as TGTGCCAGCAGTTGGGCGGGACTCCTACCCTACGAGCAGTACTTC.

This sequence joins TRBV20-1 and TRBJ2-1; possible D gene TRBD2, 6 bases. CDR3 length: 11 residues. Germline lookup yields CDR1 DFQATT and CDR2 SNEGSKA (reference sequence). The ends were cut back, 6 bases at V and 10 bases at J, with 13 bases in the middle. Written as DNA, the CDR3 is TGCAGTGCCAGATTGCGGGAAGAGCAGTTCTTC. This sequence encodes CSARLREEQFF.

The V gene is TRBV5-1, the J gene TRBJ1-2; D possibly corresponds to TRBD1 (6 bases). CDR1 is SGHRS, CDR2 YFSETQ, per germline. This CDR3 region has 16 residues. Trimming took 0 bases from V and 0 from J, leaving 12 bases between them. The CDR3 coding sequence is TGCGCCAGCAGCTTGGCCCCAGGGGAATCTAACTATGGCTACACCTTC. Translating gives CASSLAPGESNYGYTF.

This clone was recorded once. The gene calls are TRBV6-4 and TRBJ2-2; the D is unclear. Trimming shortened V by 6 bases and J by 6 bases, and 8 bases separated the two germline ends. Germline V gives CDR1 MRHNA, CDR2 SNTAGT. This CDR3 region has 12 residues. The CDR3 loop reads CASRAEAGELFF. CDR3 DNA: TGTGCCAGCAGGGCCGAAGCCGGGGAGCTGTTTTTT.

The chain recombines TRBV7-9 with TRBJ2-1; 8 bases line up with TRBD1. The CDR3 spans 16 residues. CDR1 SEHNR and CDR2 FQNEAQ come from the germline V gene (reference sequence). The V segment lost 5 bases and the J segment 5 bases; nucleotides outside the gene matches: 11. CDR3 in DNA: TGTGCCAGCAGCCCACTACAGGGGGGTAAAGACAATGAGCAGTTCTTC. Protein product: CASSPLQGGKDNEQFF.

The V and J genes are TRBV28 and TRBJ1-5, with 8 bases identical to TRBD1. The CDR3 is 16 amino acids. V lost 6 bases and J lost 3; bases outside the gene matches: 10. Per the germline V gene, CDR1 is MDHEN and CDR2 is SYDVKM. The CDR3 here is CASRSSGTGDNQPQHF. As DNA, the CDR3 is TGTGCCAGCAGATCCTCCGGGACAGGAGACAATCAGCCCCAGCATTTT.

The chain recombines TRBV19 with TRBJ1-2, with 7 bases fitting TRBD1. The CDR3 spans 14 residues. V was pared by 6 bases and J by 4 bases, with 8 bases of the junction left unmatched. Germline loops: CDR1 LNHDA, CDR2 SQIVND (reference sequence). The CDR3 DNA is TGTGCCAGTAGATTGACAGGGTCGCTCTATGGCTACACCTTC. Its protein is CASRLTGSLYGYTF. Supplemented by reference TRBV19 and TRBJ1-2, the full variable domain reads DGGITQSPKYLFRKEGQNVTLSCEQNLNHDAMYWYRQDPGQGLRLIYYSQIVNDFQKGDIAEGYSVSREKKESFPLTVTSAQKNPTAFYLCASRLTGSLYGYTFGSGTRLTVV.

The chain has TRBV7-2 and TRBJ2-1; TRBD2 matches 15 bases. The germline CDR1 and CDR2 sequences are SGHTA and FQGNSA. J lost 10 bases, V lost 3 bases, and 4 bases had no gene match. The CDR3 has 15 residues. In DNA, the CDR3 is TGTGCCAGCAGCTTCTTTGGACTAGCGGGAGGGGAGCAGTTCTTC. Protein sequence: CASSFFGLAGGEQFF. Using reference TRBV7-2 and TRBJ2-1 for the parts outside the CDR3, the full variable domain is GAGVSQSPSNKVTEKGKDVELRCDPISGHTALYWYRQSLGQGLEFLIYFQGNSAPDKSGLPSDRFSAERTGGSVSTLTIQRTQQEDSAVYLCASSFFGLAGGEQFFGPGTRLTVL.

The genes are TRBV6-5 and TRBJ2-2, with 7 bases identical to TRBD1. V lost 7 bases and J lost 6; bases outside the gene matches: 8. This CDR3 contains 14 residues. Germline values: CDR1 MNHEY, CDR2 SVGAGI. CDR3 coding DNA: TGTGCCAGCACAAAGACAGGGTTCGCCGGGGAGCTGTTTTTT. Translating it yields CASTKTGFAGELFF.

This chain joins TRBV5-8 and TRBJ2-3; 8 bases map to TRBD2. Germline CDR1 and CDR2: SGHTS and YDEGEE. V lost 4 bases, J lost 6 bases, and 22 bases stayed unmatched. The CDR3 loop spans 19 amino acids. DNA for the CDR3: TGTGCCAGCAGCCCCTCTGGGGCGGGAGGAATTGGGTCGGTGGATACGCAGTATTTT. Protein product: CASSPSGAGGIGSVDTQYF.

Remarks on this clone: This specimen includes other DNA sequences encoding the same CDR3. V gene TRBV7-2 combines with J gene TRBJ2-5; D is uncertain. Trimming shortened V by 0 bases and J by 3 bases, and 5 bases separated the two germline ends. CDR1 is SGHTA, CDR2 FQGNSA, per germline. The CDR3 covers 13 residues. The CDR3 DNA sequence: TGTGCCAGCAGCTTAGCTCGAGAAGAGACCCAGTACTTC. This translates into CASSLAREETQYF.

The chain couples TRBV9 to TRBJ1-4, with 8 nucleotides matching TRBD1. V dropped 3 bases and J dropped 7; count of bases not matched to a gene: 8. CDR1 is SGDLS and CDR2 is YYNGEE in the germline V gene. This CDR3 contains 15 residues. The CDR3 DNA is TGTGCCAGCAGCGCCAGGGACAGGCCTCTTGAAAAACTGTTTTTT. Translating gives CASSARDRPLEKLFF.

The chain carries TRBV27 and TRBJ2-5; D gene unclear. This CDR3 has 15 amino acids. Germline V CDR1 and CDR2: MNHEY, SMNVEV (reference sequence). V lost 5 bases, J lost 4 bases, and 17 bases lay in between. CDR3 sequence (DNA): TGTGCCAGCAGTCCGAGCACCTTTAACCGAGAGACCCAGTACTTC. This translates into CASSPSTFNRETQYF.

The gene calls are TRBV30 and TRBJ2-6, with 11 bases fitting TRBD1. The CDR3 has 15 amino acids. Unmatched junction bases numbered 2, after V lost 3 bases and J lost 4 bases. Germline assignment: CDR1 GTSNPN and CDR2 SVGIG (reference sequence). The CDR3: CAWRGQGVGANVLTF. DNA for the CDR3: TGTGCCTGGAGGGGACAGGGGGTCGGGGCCAACGTCCTGACTTTC.

V usage is TRBV6-6 and J usage is TRBJ2-7; D not certain. Germline V CDR1 and CDR2: MNHNY, SVGAGI (reference sequence). V gave up 5 bases and J gave up 2 bases, with 7 bases separating them. CDR3 length equals 12 residues. The CDR3 coding sequence is TGTGCCAGCAGTCAAGCAGCCTACGAGCAGTACTTC. As protein: CASSQAAYEQYF.

The chain is built from TRBV5-1 and TRBJ1-1; D call uncertain. The CDR3 loop spans 14 amino acids. V lost 6 bases, J lost 0 bases, and 12 bases lay in between. Germline lookup yields CDR1 SGHRS and CDR2 YFSETQ. CDR3 in amino acids: CASTMRGVNTEAFF. Here the CDR3 DNA reads TGCGCCAGCACCATGCGTGGAGTGAACACTGAAGCTTTCTTT. Based on the CDR3 plus reference TRBV5-1 and TRBJ1-1, the full variable domain is KAGVTQTPRYLIKTRGQQVTLSCSPISGHRSVSWYQQTPGQGLQFLFEYFSETQRNKGNFPGRFSGRQFSNSRSEMNVSTLELGDSALYLCASTMRGVNTEAFFGQGTRLTVV.

The chain uses TRBV30 and TRBJ2-7, with 8 bases matching TRBD2. Germline CDR1 GTSNPN, CDR2 SVGIG (reference sequence). Trimming at V came to 3 bases and at J to 0 bases, leaving 7 bases not matched to a gene. This CDR3 is 15 amino acids long. CDR3 sequence: CAWSAALAASYEQYF. DNA of the CDR3: TGTGCCTGGAGCGCCGCACTAGCGGCCTCCTACGAGCAGTACTTC.

The count of this clone is one. The chain employs TRBV19 and TRBJ1-2; unclear D gene. Trimming took off 5 bases at V and 6 bases at J, with 13 bases between the two ends. The CDR3 has 13 residues. CDR1 is LNHDA, CDR2 SQIVND, per germline (reference sequence). CDR3 coding DNA: TGTGCCAGTAGTCCCCAGATGGGAAATGGCTACACCTTC. It encodes CASSPQMGNGYTF.

CDR3 sequence reads: CASSFQGGYGYTF. CDR3 bases: TGTGCCAGCAGCTTTCAGGGAGGCTATGGCTACACCTTC. The chain uses TRBV7-2 and TRBJ1-2; D possibly corresponds to TRBD1 (5 bases). Looked up from germline, CDR1 is SGHTA and CDR2 is FQGNSA. The CDR3 length is 13 residues. Trimming removed 3 bases at V and 4 bases at J, with 9 bases between.

The genes are TRBV6-1 and TRBJ2-7, with D perhaps assigned TRBD1 or TRBD2 (5 bases each). Germline assignment: CDR1 MNHNS and CDR2 SASEGT. Trimming took 5 bases from V and 3 from J, leaving 17 bases between them. CDR3 length equals 15 residues. The DNA of the CDR3 is TGTGCCAGCAGTTCCACCCCGGGACGACACTACGAGCAGTACTTC. Translation: CASSSTPGRHYEQYF.

This chain uses TRBV5-1 with TRBJ2-3; 8 positions match TRBD2. V shed 3 bases, J shed 0 bases, and the junction held 3 bases outside the gene matches. CDR3 length equals 15 residues. CDR1 SGHRS and CDR2 YFSETQ come from the germline V gene. For the CDR3, the DNA is TGCGCCAGCAGCTCACAGCGGGGGAGCACAGATACGCAGTATTTT. It encodes CASSSQRGSTDTQYF.

CDR3 sequence (DNA): TGTGCCAGCAGCTTAGGTAGGGCAGATACGCAGTATTTT. Translation gives CASSLGRADTQYF. The chain employs TRBV11-2 and TRBJ2-3; no clear D gene. The germline V and J ends were trimmed by 1 base and 4 bases, with 6 bases remaining between them. CDR1 SGHAT and CDR2 FQNNGV come from the germline V gene. The CDR3 is 13 residues long.